These 18 T cell receptor beta chains were sequenced from one sample in a study of cytomegalovirus exposure and HLA in healthy donors. The PCR made use of 60 Vbeta and 13 Jbeta primers. Produced via immunoSEQ multiplex PCR; TCRdb's table is partial and in-frame only. The specimen's table records about 120,000 clones. Specimen: PBMCs. The receptors were sampled from a man between 18 and 29 years old in good health and CMV-seronegative.

The chain is built from TRBV5-4 and TRBJ2-3; D possibly corresponds to TRBD2 (6 bases). Germline values: CDR1 SGHNT, CDR2 YYREEE (reference sequence). The CDR3 covers 15 residues. V lost 6 bases, J lost 2 bases, and 16 bases lay in between. The CDR3 here is CASTPRRGPTDTQYF. The CDR3 DNA reads TGTGCCAGCACCCCGCGGCGGGGACCCACAGATACGCAGTATTTT.

In nucleotides, the CDR3 is TGTGCCAGCAACAATTTAGCGGGCTCCTACAATGAGCAGTTCTTC. Translating gives CASNNLAGSYNEQFF. V usage is TRBV7-2 and J usage is TRBJ2-1, with 7 bases fitting TRBD2. The germline CDR1 and CDR2 sequences are SGHTA and FQGNSA. This CDR3 has 15 amino acids. Trimming removed 7 bases from V and 0 bases from J; junction bases left unmatched: 6.

The rearrangement links TRBV9 to TRBJ2-2, with D perhaps matching TRBD1 (5 bases). Germline values: CDR1 SGDLS, CDR2 YYNGEE. V was clipped by 5 bases and J by 1 base, with 9 bases between them. The CDR3 has 14 residues. The CDR3 nucleotides read TGTGCCAGCAGTGATACAGGGAACACCGGGGAGCTGTTTTTT. Its protein is CASSDTGNTGELFF.

Here the CDR3 DNA reads TGTGCCACCAGCGGACTAGCGGGGGGCTCTTTCTCCTTAGACCAAGAGACCCAGTACTTC. Residues: CATSGLAGGSFSLDQETQYF. This chain connects TRBV15 to TRBJ2-5; 14 bases line up with TRBD2. The CDR3 runs 20 residues. Germline trimming cut 5 bases from V and 0 bases from J; bases unmatched to any gene: 14. CDR1 is LNHNV, CDR2 YYDKDF, per germline (reference sequence).

This rearrangement joins TRBV21-1 to TRBJ1-1; the DNA was not compared with TRBD1, the D call given in the table. TRBV21-1 is described as a pseudogene. The CDR3 length is 14 residues. The CDR3 DNA sequence: TGTGCCAGCAGCACCCTCGACAGATACACTGAAGCTTTCTTT. As protein: CASSTLDRYTEAFF.

The V and J genes are TRBV7-9 and TRBJ2-1, with TRBD2 as a possible D gene (5 bases). CDR1 SEHNR and CDR2 FQNEAQ come from the germline V gene (reference sequence). The CDR3 contains 17 residues. V was trimmed by 5 bases and J by 4 bases, leaving 21 bases between them. The CDR3 region has the DNA TGTGCCAGCAGCACCCCCTGGCGCCGAGGGATTTACAATGAGCAGTTCTTC. This encodes CASSTPWRRGIYNEQFF.

This rearrangement joins TRBV15 to TRBJ2-4; TRBD2 agrees at 13 bases. The junction had 6 bases not matched to a gene; V was cut back by 5 bases and J by 8 bases. From germline, CDR1 is LNHNV and CDR2 YYDKDF (reference sequence). This CDR3 region has 15 residues. The CDR3 is CATSSLTSGGYIQYF. In nucleotides, the CDR3 is TGTGCCACCAGCTCGCTGACTAGCGGGGGGTACATTCAGTACTTC.

The gene calls are TRBV28 and TRBJ1-5; the match to TRBD1 covers 9 bases. The ends lost 3 bases at V and 8 bases at J; junction bases unmatched: 8. The length of the CDR3 is 15 residues. Germline V gene sequence: CDR1 MDHEN, CDR2 SYDVKM. CDR3 region: CASSLPGTGIEPQHF. CDR3 in DNA: TGTGCCAGCAGTTTGCCCGGGACAGGGATTGAGCCCCAGCATTTT.

This rearrangement joins TRBV6-1 to TRBJ2-3; a possible D gene is TRBD2 (7 bases). Trimming left V 7 bases short and J 4 bases short, with 15 bases between. The germline V gene has CDR1 MNHNS and CDR2 SASEGT. The CDR3 extends over 14 amino acids. CDR3 residues: CASKRGGKADTQYF. The CDR3 DNA is TGTGCCAGCAAAAGGGGGGGCAAGGCAGATACGCAGTATTTT.

The chain couples TRBV2 to TRBJ1-6, with D unresolved. Looked up from germline, CDR1 is SNHLY and CDR2 is FYNNEI. The V end was cut by 7 bases, the J end by 7 bases, with 11 bases between. This CDR3 comprises 13 residues. The CDR3 loop is CASIPGGNSPLHF. CDR3 sequence (DNA): TGTGCCAGCATCCCAGGTGGGAATTCACCCCTCCACTTT.

The CDR3 reads CASSERTSGGYNEQFF. The CDR3 DNA is TGTGCCAGCAGTGAAAGGACTAGCGGGGGCTACAATGAGCAGTTCTTC. This chain uses TRBV6-1 with TRBJ2-1; 13 bases align to TRBD2. The germline gives CDR1 MNHNS, CDR2 SASEGT. This CDR3 is built from 16 residues. The V and J ends lost 2 bases and 3 bases, in that order; junction bases with no gene match: 1.

V gene TRBV19 combines with J gene TRBJ2-7; 7 positions agree with TRBD2. The V gene end was trimmed by 5 bases and the J gene end by 2 bases; junction bases not matched to a gene: 3. From germline, CDR1 is LNHDA and CDR2 SQIVND (reference sequence). This CDR3 is built from 13 residues. The CDR3 sequence is CASSVGGTYEQYF. CDR3 nucleotide sequence: TGTGCCAGTAGTGTCGGGGGGACCTACGAGCAGTACTTC.

The chain combines TRBV12-5 with TRBJ2-7, with D uncertain. The CDR3 totals 11 residues. Trimming took 5 bases from V and 5 from J, leaving 7 bases between them. CDR1 and CDR2 from the germline V gene are LGHNT and FRNRAP. CDR3 region: CASGPSHEQYF. In DNA, the CDR3 is TGTGCTAGTGGTCCAAGCCACGAGCAGTACTTC.

A note on this clone: The junction departs from the called germline gene at one end, perhaps through a read error. V usage is TRBV11-2 and J usage is TRBJ2-5; TRBD1 matches at 7 bases. The DNA end lines up better with TRBJ2-7; the J call may be wrong. The CDR3 loop spans 14 amino acids. Germline loops: CDR1 SGHAT, CDR2 FQNNGV. CDR3 region: CASSLDRASYEQYF. The DNA for the CDR3 is TGTGCCAGCAGCCTAGACAGGGCCTCCTACGAGCAGTACTTC.

This chain joins TRBV5-4 and TRBJ1-2; D might be TRBD1 (6 bases). V was pared by 7 bases and J by 4 bases, with 14 bases between. The CDR3 length is 13 residues. Per the germline V gene, CDR1 is SGHNT and CDR2 is YYREEE (reference sequence). The CDR3 reads CASGGGPAYGYTF. The CDR3 DNA reads TGTGCCAGCGGGGGCGGCCCGGCCTATGGCTACACCTTC.

The rearrangement links TRBV9 to TRBJ2-1, with TRBD2 matching over 12 bases. Unmatched junction bases numbered 3, after V lost 4 bases and J lost 7 bases. Per the germline V gene, CDR1 is SGDLS and CDR2 is YYNGEE. This CDR3 comprises 14 residues. The CDR3 nucleotides read TGTGCCAGCAGCCCTAGCGGGAGGGGGAATGAGCAGTTCTTC. Protein sequence: CASSPSGRGNEQFF.

Note on this clone: The CDR3 end shows no conserved phenylalanine or tryptophan, and so a read error is likely. The limits of the CDR3 on the DNA are not certain, so only TCRdb's listed CDR3 is given. The V and J genes are TRBV6-4 and TRBJ2-3; TRBD2, the table's D call, was not compared with the DNA. Germline CDR1 reads MRHNA; CDR2 reads SNTAGT. 13 amino acids form the CDR3, both terminal residues included. CDR3 residues: CASSDSGLAGGSL.

The CDR3 bases are TGTGCCAGTAGTACAGGGGCACTCGAGCAGTACTTC. This translates into CASSTGALEQYF. The chain carries TRBV19 and TRBJ2-7; D is possibly TRBD1 (6 bases). Trimming removed 4 bases at V and 6 bases at J, with 10 bases between. Per the germline V gene, CDR1 is LNHDA and CDR2 is SQIVND (reference sequence). The CDR3 has 12 amino acids.